This T cell receptor beta chain came from a study of cytomegalovirus exposure and HLA in healthy donors. Points from the study as a whole: Indistinguishability led to the exclusion of some V segments, TRBV6-2 and TRBV6-3 included. The authors reported that TCR beta sequences could predict HLA-A and HLA-B alleles. These predictions were accurate for most subjects in the first cohort. Later analysis identified around 15,000 TCR beta sequences associated with HLA alleles, using a false discovery rate threshold of 0.05.

The PCR ran on 60 Vbeta and 13 Jbeta primers. The table came from immunoSEQ multiplex PCR; TCRdb's copy has only in-frame clones and leaves some out. Here the sample spans fewer than 200,000 clones, about 82% being singletons. Details on this clone: The antigen is not known.

This CDR3 contains 16 residues. Germline CDR1 SGHVS, CDR2 FQNEAQ. The ends were cut back, 1 base at V and 2 bases at J, with 14 bases in the middle. V usage is TRBV7-8 and J usage is TRBJ1-2; weak D call: TRBD1 (6 bases). This receptor was obtained from a female donor in good health and CMV-seronegative. The sequencing input was PBMCs. The CDR3 loop is CASSLEGGAKNYGYTF. The CDR3, as DNA: TGTGCCAGCAGCTTAGAGGGGGGGGCAAAGAACTATGGCTACACCTTC.